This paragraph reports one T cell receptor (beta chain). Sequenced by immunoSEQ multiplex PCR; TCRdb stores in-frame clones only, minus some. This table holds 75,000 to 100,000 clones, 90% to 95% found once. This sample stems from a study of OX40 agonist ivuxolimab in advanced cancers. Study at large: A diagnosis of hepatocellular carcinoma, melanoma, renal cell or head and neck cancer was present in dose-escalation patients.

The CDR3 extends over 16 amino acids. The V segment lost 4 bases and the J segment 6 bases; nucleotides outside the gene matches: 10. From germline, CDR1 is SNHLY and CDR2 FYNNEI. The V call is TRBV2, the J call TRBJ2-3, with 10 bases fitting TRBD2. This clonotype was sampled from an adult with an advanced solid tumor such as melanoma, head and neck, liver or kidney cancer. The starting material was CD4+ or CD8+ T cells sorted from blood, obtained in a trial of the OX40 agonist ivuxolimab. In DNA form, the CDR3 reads TGTGCCAGCAGTGGCCAGGGCCTAGCGGGAGCGGATACGCAGTATTTT. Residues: CASSGQGLAGADTQYF.